The 5 T cell receptor beta chains reported below all come from one sample, sequenced in a study of blood T cell repertoires in COVID-19. Here immunoSEQ multiplex PCR was the method, and the copy in TCRdb shows in-frame clones only, minus some. The table has approximately 400,000 clones, roughly 90% seen once. Sequenced sample: peripheral blood. Source of these receptors: a man aged 35-49 years with acute or convalescent COVID-19.

The rearrangement uses TRBV20-1 and TRBJ1-5; 9 bases are shared with TRBD1. With 3 bases clipped from V and 0 bases from J, the junction kept 18 bases outside the gene matches. The V gene's germline CDR1 is DFQATT and CDR2 SNEGSKA (reference sequence). This CDR3 comprises 20 residues. CDR3 residues: CSASSLYGTGRKYSNQPQHF. In DNA form, the CDR3 reads TGCAGTGCTAGTTCTCTGTATGGGACAGGGCGCAAATATAGCAATCAGCCCCAGCATTTT.

This clone was recorded only once. The rearrangement links TRBV11-2 to TRBJ1-2; 9 bases match TRBD1. Germline V CDR1 and CDR2: SGHAT, FQNNGV. This CDR3 contains 17 residues. The V gene end was trimmed by 5 bases and the J gene end by 7 bases; junction bases not matched to a gene: 17. Here the CDR3 reads CASSPTGTGRSLGGYTF. CDR3 DNA: TGTGCCAGCAGCCCCACCGGGACAGGGCGTAGTCTTGGTGGCTACACCTTC.

V gene TRBV28 combines with J gene TRBJ1-5; no reliable D call. V gave up 6 bases and J gave up 3 bases, with 12 bases separating them. CDR1 is MDHEN and CDR2 is SYDVKM in the germline V gene. The CDR3 spans 14 residues. CDR3 DNA: TGTGCCAGCAGCTTAGGAGGGCTCAATCAGCCCCAGCATTTT. It specifies CASSLGGLNQPQHF.

In this sample, this clone turned up a few times. The chain is built from TRBV7-8 and TRBJ1-4, with D hard to call. The V gene lost 3 bases and the J gene lost 13 bases, with 12 bases spanning the gap. Germline CDR1 SGHVS, CDR2 FQNEAQ. This CDR3 has 12 residues. CDR3 sequence (DNA): TGTGCCAGCAGCTTCAAAGCCGGAGGACTGTTTTTT. Protein product: CASSFKAGGLFF.

CDR3 sequence (DNA): TGTGCCAGCTCACCACGAGAGGCCAGGAACACCGGGGAGCTGTTTTTT. Translation: CASSPREARNTGELFF. This chain links TRBV18 with TRBJ2-2; D not resolved. The CDR3 spans 16 residues. Germline V gives CDR1 KGHSH, CDR2 LQKENI. Deletions cut 1 base from V and 1 base from J, with 10 bases between.